This T cell receptor beta chain comes out of a study of cytomegalovirus exposure and HLA in healthy donors. It was the approximately 130-subject validation cohort, separate from the roughly 700-subject first cohort, to which the donors belonged. As regards this clone: What it binds is unknown.

General observations from the study: Three CMV-associated chains proved CMV antigen-specific in vitro. The study designated 160 or so TCR beta chains cytomegalovirus-associated.

Deletions cut 3 bases from V and 0 bases from J, with 17 bases between. Germline values: CDR1 SGDLS, CDR2 YYNGEE. CDR3 size: 17 residues. Measured with immunoSEQ multiplex PCR; TCRdb has only the in-frame clones, and not every one. The sample lists tens of thousands of clones, 95% seen once, with 5.8% in the top ten. The sequence derives from a woman between 18 and 29 years old in good health and CMV-seropositive. The chain links TRBV9 to TRBJ2-3; D perhaps matches TRBD2 (7 bases). Sequenced: PBMCs. The CDR3 DNA reads as TGTGCCAGCAGCGCCCCGCGCGGGGGCTATAGCACAGATACGCAGTATTTT. Amino acid sequence: CASSAPRGGYSTDTQYF.